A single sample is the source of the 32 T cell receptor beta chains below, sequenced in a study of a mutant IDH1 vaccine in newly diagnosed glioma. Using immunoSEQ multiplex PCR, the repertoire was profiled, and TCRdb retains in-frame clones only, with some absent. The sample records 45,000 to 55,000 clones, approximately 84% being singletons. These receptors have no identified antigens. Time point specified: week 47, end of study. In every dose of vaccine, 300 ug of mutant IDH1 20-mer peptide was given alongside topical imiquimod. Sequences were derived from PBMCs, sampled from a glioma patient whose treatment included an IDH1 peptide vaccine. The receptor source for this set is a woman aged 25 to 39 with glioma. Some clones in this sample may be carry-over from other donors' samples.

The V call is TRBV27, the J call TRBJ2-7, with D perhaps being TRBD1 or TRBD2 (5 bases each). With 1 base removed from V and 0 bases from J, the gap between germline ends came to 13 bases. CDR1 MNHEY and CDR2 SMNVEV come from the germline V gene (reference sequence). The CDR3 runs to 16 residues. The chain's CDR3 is CASSLFGAASSYEQYF. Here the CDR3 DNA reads TGTGCCAGCAGTTTATTCGGGGCAGCGAGCTCCTACGAGCAGTACTTC.

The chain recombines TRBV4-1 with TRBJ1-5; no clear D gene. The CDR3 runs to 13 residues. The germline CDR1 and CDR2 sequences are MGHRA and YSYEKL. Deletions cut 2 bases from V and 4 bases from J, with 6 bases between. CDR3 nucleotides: TGCGCCAGCAGCCAACTTCGAAATCAGCCCCAGCATTTT. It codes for CASSQLRNQPQHF.

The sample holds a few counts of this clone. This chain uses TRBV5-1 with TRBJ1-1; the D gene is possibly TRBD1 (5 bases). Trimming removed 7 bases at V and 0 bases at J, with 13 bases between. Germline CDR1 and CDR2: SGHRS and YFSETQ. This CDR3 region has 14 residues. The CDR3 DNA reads TGCGCCAGCGCTACGAAGGACATGAACACTGAAGCTTTCTTT. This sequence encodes CASATKDMNTEAFF.

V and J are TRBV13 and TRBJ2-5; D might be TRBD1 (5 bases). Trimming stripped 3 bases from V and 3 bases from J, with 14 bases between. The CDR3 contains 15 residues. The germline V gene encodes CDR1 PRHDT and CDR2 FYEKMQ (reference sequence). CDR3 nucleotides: TGTGCCAGCAGCTTCAGGCAGGGAAGGGAAGAGACCCAGTACTTC. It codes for CASSFRQGREETQYF.

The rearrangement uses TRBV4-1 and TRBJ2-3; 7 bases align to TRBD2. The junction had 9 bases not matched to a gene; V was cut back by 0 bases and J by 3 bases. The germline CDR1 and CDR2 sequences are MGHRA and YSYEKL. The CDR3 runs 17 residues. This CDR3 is CASSQDLWGGGTDTQYF. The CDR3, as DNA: TGCGCCAGCAGCCAAGATCTGTGGGGGGGAGGAACAGATACGCAGTATTTT.

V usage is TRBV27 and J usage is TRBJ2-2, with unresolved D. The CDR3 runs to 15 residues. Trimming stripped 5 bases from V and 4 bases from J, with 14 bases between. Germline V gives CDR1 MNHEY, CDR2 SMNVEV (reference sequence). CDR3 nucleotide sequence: TGTGCCAGCAGTCCAGAGGCCTTAGTCACCGGGGAGCTGTTTTTT. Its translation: CASSPEALVTGELFF.

DNA for the CDR3: TGTGCCATCAGTGGCTTACTAGCGGGTGCGAACACCGGGGAGCTGTTTTTT. Its protein product is CAISGLLAGANTGELFF. V is TRBV10-3 and J is TRBJ2-2, with 9 bases aligning to TRBD2. Germline V CDR1 and CDR2: ENHRY, SYGVKD. This CDR3 is built from 17 residues. The V segment lost 4 bases and the J segment 0 bases; nucleotides outside the gene matches: 6.

The CDR3 region has the DNA TGTGCCAGTAGCGTGGACGGGAGTGACTACAATGAGCAGTTCTTC. Translated: CASSVDGSDYNEQFF. The chain carries TRBV19 and TRBJ2-1; maybe TRBD2 (6 bases). This CDR3 is 15 amino acids long. The germline CDR1 and CDR2 sequences are LNHDA and SQIVND (reference sequence). V lost 6 bases and J lost 3, with 15 bases in between.

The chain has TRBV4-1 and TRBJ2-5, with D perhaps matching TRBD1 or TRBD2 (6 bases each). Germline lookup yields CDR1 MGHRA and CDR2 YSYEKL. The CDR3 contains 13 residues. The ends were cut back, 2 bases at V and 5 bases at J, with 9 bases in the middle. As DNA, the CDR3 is TGCGCCAGCAGCCAACGGGGGCGGGAGACCCAGTACTTC. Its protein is CASSQRGRETQYF.

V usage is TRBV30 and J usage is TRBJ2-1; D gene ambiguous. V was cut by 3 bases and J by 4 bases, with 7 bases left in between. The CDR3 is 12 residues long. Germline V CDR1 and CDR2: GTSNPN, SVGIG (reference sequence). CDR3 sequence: CAWSPPYNEQFF. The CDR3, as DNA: TGTGCCTGGAGCCCCCCTTACAATGAGCAGTTCTTC. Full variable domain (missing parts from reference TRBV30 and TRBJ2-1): SQTIHQWPATLVQPVGSPLSLECTVEGTSNPNLYWYRQAAGRGLQLLFYSVGIGQISSEVPQNLSASRPQDRQFILSSKKLLLSDSGFYLCAWSPPYNEQFFGPGTRLTVL.

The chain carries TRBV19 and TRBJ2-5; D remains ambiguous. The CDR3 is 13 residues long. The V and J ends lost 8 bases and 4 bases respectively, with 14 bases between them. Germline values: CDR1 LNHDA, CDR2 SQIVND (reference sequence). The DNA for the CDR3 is TGTGCCAGTCGTGGCCGGGTGTTAGAGACCCAGTACTTC. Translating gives CASRGRVLETQYF.

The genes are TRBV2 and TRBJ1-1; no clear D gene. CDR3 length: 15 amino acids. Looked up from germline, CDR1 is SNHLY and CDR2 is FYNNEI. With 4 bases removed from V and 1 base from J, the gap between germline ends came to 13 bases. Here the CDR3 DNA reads TGTGCCAGCAGTGTAAGTGAGGGTCCGAACACTGAAGCTTTCTTT. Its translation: CASSVSEGPNTEAFF.

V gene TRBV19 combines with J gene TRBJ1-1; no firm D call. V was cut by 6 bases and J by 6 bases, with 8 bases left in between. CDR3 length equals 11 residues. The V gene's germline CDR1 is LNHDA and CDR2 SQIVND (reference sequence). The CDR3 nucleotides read TGTGCCAGTAGGCTAACAGCTGAAGCTTTCTTT. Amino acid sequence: CASRLTAEAFF.

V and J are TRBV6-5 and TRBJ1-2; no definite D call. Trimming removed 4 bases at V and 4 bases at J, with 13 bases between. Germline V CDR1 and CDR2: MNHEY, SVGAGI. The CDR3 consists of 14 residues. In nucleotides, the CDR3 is TGTGCCAGCAGTTTGGTGTCGAATGGCTATGGCTACACCTTC. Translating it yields CASSLVSNGYGYTF.

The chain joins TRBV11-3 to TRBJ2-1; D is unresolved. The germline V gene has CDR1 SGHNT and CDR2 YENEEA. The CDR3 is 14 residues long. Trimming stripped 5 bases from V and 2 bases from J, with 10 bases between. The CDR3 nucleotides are TGTGCCAGCAGCAGAGGTTACACCTACAATGAGCAGTTCTTC. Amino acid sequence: CASSRGYTYNEQFF.

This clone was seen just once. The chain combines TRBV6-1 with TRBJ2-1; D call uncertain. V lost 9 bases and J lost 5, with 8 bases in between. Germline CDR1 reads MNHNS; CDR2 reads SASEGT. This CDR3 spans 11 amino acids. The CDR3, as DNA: TGTGCCAGTATACGGAACAATGAGCAGTTCTTC. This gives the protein CASIRNNEQFF.

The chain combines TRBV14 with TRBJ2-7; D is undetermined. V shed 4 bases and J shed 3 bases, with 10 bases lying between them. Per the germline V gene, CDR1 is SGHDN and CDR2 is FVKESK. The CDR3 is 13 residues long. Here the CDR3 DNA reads TGTGCCAGCAGCCGCGTCGGAAACTACGAGCAGTACTTC. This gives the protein CASSRVGNYEQYF.

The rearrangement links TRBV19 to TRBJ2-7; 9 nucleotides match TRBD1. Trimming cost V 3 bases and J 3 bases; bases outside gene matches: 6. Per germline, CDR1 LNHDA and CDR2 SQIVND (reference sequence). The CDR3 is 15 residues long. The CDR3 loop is CASSIQDRGNYEQYF. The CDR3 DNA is TGTGCCAGTAGTATCCAGGACAGGGGAAACTACGAGCAGTACTTC.

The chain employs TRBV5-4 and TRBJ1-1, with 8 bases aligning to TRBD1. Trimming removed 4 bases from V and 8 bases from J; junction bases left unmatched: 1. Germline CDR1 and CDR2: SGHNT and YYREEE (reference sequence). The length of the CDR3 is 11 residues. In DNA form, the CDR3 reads TGTGCCAGCAGCCGGGACAGGGAAGCTTTCTTT. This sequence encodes CASSRDREAFF. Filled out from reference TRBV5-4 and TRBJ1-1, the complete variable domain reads ETGVTQSPTHLIKTRGQQVTLRCSSQSGHNTVSWYQQALGQGPQFIFQYYREEENGRGNFPPRFSGLQFPNYSSELNVNALELDDSALYLCASSRDREAFFGQGTRLTVV.

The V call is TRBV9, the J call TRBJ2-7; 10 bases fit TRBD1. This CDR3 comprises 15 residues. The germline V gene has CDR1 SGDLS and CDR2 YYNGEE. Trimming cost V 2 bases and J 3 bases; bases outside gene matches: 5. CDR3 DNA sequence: TGTGCCAGCAGCGTCGGGACAGGGGACTACTACGAGCAGTACTTC. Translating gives CASSVGTGDYYEQYF.

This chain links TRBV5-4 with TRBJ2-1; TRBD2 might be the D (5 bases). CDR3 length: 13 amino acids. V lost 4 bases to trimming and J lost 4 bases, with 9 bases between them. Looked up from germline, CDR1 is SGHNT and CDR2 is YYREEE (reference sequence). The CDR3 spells CASSTRGYNEQFF. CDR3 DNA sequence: TGTGCCAGCAGCACCCGGGGTTACAATGAGCAGTTCTTC.

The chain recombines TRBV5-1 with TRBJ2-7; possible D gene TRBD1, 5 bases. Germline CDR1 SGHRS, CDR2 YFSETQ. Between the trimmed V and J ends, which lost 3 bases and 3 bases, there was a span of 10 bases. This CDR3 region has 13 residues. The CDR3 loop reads CASSSDRSYEQYF. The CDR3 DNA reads TGCGCCAGCAGCTCTGACAGAAGCTACGAGCAGTACTTC. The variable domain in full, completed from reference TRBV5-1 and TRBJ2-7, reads KAGVTQTPRYLIKTRGQQVTLSCSPISGHRSVSWYQQTPGQGLQFLFEYFSETQRNKGNFPGRFSGRQFSNSRSEMNVSTLELGDSALYLCASSSDRSYEQYFGPGTRLTVT.

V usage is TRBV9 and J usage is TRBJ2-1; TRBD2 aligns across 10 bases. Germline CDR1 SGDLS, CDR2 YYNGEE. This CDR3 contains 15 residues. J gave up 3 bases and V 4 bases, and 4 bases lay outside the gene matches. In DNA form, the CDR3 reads TGTGCCAGCAGCCTAGCGGGAGAAGACTACAATGAGCAGTTCTTC. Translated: CASSLAGEDYNEQFF.

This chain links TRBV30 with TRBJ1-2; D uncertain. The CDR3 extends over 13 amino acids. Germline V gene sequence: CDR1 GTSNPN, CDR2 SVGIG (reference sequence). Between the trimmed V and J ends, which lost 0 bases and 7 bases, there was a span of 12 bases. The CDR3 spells CAWSVRGIGGYTF. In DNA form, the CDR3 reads TGTGCCTGGAGTGTACGGGGAATAGGTGGCTACACCTTC.

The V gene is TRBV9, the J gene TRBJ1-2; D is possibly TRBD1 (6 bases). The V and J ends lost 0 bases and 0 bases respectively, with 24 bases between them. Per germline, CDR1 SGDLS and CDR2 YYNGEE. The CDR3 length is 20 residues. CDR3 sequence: CASSVEPGNRAPIANYGYTF. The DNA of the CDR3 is TGTGCCAGCAGCGTAGAGCCCGGGAACAGGGCACCCATAGCTAACTATGGCTACACCTTC.

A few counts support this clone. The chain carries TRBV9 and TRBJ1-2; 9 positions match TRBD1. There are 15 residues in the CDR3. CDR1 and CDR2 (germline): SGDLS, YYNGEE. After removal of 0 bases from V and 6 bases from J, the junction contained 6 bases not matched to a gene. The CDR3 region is CASSVVGTGIDGYTF. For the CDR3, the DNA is TGTGCCAGCAGCGTAGTAGGGACAGGGATCGATGGCTACACCTTC.

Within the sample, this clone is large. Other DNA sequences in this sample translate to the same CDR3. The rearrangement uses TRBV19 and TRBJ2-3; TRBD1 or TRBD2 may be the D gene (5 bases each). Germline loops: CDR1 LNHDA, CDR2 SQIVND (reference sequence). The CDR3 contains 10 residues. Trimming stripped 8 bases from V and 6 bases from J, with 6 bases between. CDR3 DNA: TGTGCCAGTGAGGGGGATACGCAGTATTTT. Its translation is CASEGDTQYF.

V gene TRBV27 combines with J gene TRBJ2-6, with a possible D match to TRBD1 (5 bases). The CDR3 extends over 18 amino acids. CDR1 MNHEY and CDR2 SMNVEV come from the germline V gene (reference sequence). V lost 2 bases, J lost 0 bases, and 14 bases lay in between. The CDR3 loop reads CASSLQGYHDSGANVLTF. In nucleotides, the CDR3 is TGTGCCAGCAGTTTACAGGGTTATCATGACTCTGGGGCCAACGTCCTGACTTTC. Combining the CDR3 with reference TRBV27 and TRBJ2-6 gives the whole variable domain EAQVTQNPRYLITVTGKKLTVTCSQNMNHEYMSWYRQDPGLGLRQIYYSMNVEVTDKGDVPEGYKVSRKEKRNFPLILESPSPNQTSLYFCASSLQGYHDSGANVLTFGAGSRLTVL.

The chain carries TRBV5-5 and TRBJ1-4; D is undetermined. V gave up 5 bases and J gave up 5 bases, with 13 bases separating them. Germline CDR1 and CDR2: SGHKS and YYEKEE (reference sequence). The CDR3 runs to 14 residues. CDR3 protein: CASSAVAGNEKLFF. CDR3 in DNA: TGTGCCAGCAGTGCCGTGGCCGGGAATGAAAAACTGTTTTTT.

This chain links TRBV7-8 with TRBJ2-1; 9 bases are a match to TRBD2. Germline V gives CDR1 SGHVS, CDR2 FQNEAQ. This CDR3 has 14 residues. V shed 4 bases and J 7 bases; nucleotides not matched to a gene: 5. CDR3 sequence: CASSSGTSRNEQFF. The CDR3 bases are TGTGCCAGCAGCTCCGGGACTAGCAGGAATGAGCAGTTCTTC.

The chain's CDR3 is CASGQGSEQYF. The DNA of the CDR3 is TGCGCCAGCGGACAGGGGTCCGAGCAGTACTTC. This rearrangement joins TRBV4-1 to TRBJ2-7, with TRBD1 matching over 9 bases. V shed 8 bases and J 6 bases; nucleotides not matched to a gene: 2. This CDR3 spans 11 amino acids. Germline V gene lookup returns CDR1 MGHRA and CDR2 YSYEKL.

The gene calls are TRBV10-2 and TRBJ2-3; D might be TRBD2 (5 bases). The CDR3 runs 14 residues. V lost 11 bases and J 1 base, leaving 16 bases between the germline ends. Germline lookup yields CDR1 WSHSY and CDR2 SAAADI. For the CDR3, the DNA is TGCGCCGTATCTAGCTTGGTCCGCACAGATACGCAGTATTTT. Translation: CAVSSLVRTDTQYF.